This T cell receptor (beta chain) was identified in a study of blood T cells in healthy people across ages. Using a J-beta primer mix together with a sample-barcoded 5' primer, a second PCR was run for about 7 to 12 cycles. Via MiXCR, TCRdb re-called the 5' RACE reads, giving one row per CDR3 protein. The profile shows roughly 1.6 million distinct CDR3 sequences, about 31% of them singletons. General observations from the study: Roughly linear declines in TCR beta diversity per million T cells occurred with age. Diversity figures based on one million T cells were deemed too low.

About this clonotype itself: No antigen is known for it.

Germline loops: CDR1 ENHRY, CDR2 SYGVKD. This CDR3 is built from 14 residues. Losses at the gene ends were 6 bases for V and 5 bases for J; bases not matched to a gene: 9. Each sample gave at least 6.5 million isolated PBMCs. The TCR sequence derives from a woman under 40 in good health. This chain connects TRBV10-3 to TRBJ2-5, with 7 bases aligning to TRBD1. Sequencing input: blood. CDR3 sequence: CAIRETGNKETQYF. CDR3 DNA: TGTGCCATCAGGGAGACAGGGAATAAGGAGACCCAGTACTTC.